This T cell receptor (beta chain) was documented in a study of blood T cell repertoires in COVID-19. Generated by immunoSEQ multiplex PCR, the TCRdb table keeps only in-frame clones and is missing some. This repertoire shows hundreds of thousands of clones, more than 75% found once; its top ten account for approximately 1.5%. CDR1 is SGHAT and CDR2 is FQNNGV in the germline V gene. The CDR3 covers 15 residues. With 2 bases removed from V and 2 bases from J, the gap between germline ends came to 10 bases. This TCR was sampled from a woman in her thirties or forties who had recovered from COVID-19. The rearrangement uses TRBV11-2 and TRBJ2-1; a possible D gene is TRBD2 (6 bases). The sequenced material came from peripheral blood. The CDR3 sequence is CASSLRAGPYNEQFF. CDR3 bases: TGTGCCAGCAGCTTAAGGGCGGGGCCCTACAATGAGCAGTTCTTC.